These T cell receptor beta chains were read from a single sample in a study of shared clonotypes between healthy human individuals. The repertoire was sequenced with immunoSEQ multiplex PCR; TCRdb's copy has only in-frame clones and lacks some. The table lists a few hundred thousand clones, roughly 78% of them singletons, with approximately 12% in the top ten. Sequenced sample: PBMCs. These TCRs come from a woman in her thirties or forties in good health. Some clones in this sample may be carry-over from other donors' samples. CDR3s include the opening cysteine and the closing phenylalanine or tryptophan. D genes are given only for firm matches. Clone size is shown for a subset of rows, as once, few, many or a class of expanded clone.

v_gene	d_gene	abundance	j_gene	CDR3nt	CDR3aa
TRBV2	-	-	TRBJ2-2	TGTGCCAGCAAGCCAAATGAAGGAGAAGGGGAGCTGTTTTTT	CASKPNEGEGELFF
TRBV7-3	TRBD1	-	TRBJ1-3	TGTGCCAGCAGCTTAACGTCACAGGGGACTGGAAACACCATATATTTT	CASSLTSQGTGNTIYF
TRBV19	-	-	TRBJ2-5	TGTGCCAGTAGTGGAGGGCAGGCTGGGGGGACCCAGTACTTC	CASSGGQAGGTQYF
TRBV30	-	-	TRBJ1-2	TGTGCCTGGAGTAAGGGAAGGGATTATGGCTACACCTTC	CAWSKGRDYGYTF
TRBV2	-	-	TRBJ1-1	TGTGCCAGCAGTGCGACAGGATCGGACACTGAAGCTTTCTTT	CASSATGSDTEAFF
TRBV6-6	TRBD1	-	TRBJ1-2	TGTGCCAGCCTAAACAACAGGGGGGTAACCTATGGCTACACCTTC	CASLNNRGVTYGYTF
TRBV5-1	TRBD2	-	TRBJ2-7	TGCGCCAGCAGCCCAGCGGGAGGGAACGAGCAGTACTTC	CASSPAGGNEQYF
TRBV30	-	-	TRBJ2-3	TGTGCCTGGCGCCCCGGGCACACAGATACGCAGTATTTT	CAWRPGHTDTQYF
TRBV30	-	-	TRBJ2-1	TGTGCCTGGAGAAAAGGGCGGCCACCGAATGAGCAGTTCTTC	CAWRKGRPPNEQFF
TRBV27	-	-	TRBJ2-7	TGTGCCAGCAGTTTAGCAGGACCCCTTTACGAGCAGTACTTC	CASSLAGPLYEQYF
TRBV9	-	-	TRBJ2-3	TGTGCCAGCAGCGAGGGGGCCGGGAGTTTGAGCACAGATACGCAGTATTTT	CASSEGAGSLSTDTQYF
TRBV18	-	-	TRBJ2-7	TGTGCCAGCTCACCGACAGCCGGGAGCGTGGACGAGCAGTACTTC	CASSPTAGSVDEQYF
TRBV2	-	once	TRBJ1-2	TGTGCCAGCTTTGACCCATCGTATGGCTACACCTTC	CASFDPSYGYTF
TRBV28	TRBD1	once	TRBJ2-7	TGTGCCAGCAGTTCCTGGGGACAGGGGGCGAGATACGAGCAGTACTTC	CASSSWGQGARYEQYF
TRBV9	-	-	TRBJ2-7	TGTGCCAGCAGTCCAGGCGGGAACCCCTACGAGCAGTACTTC	CASSPGGNPYEQYF
TRBV21-1	-	-	TRBJ2-5	-	CASSKVGMGTQETQYF
TRBV10-3	-	-	TRBJ1-4	TGTGCCACTTCCTCCCGGGGAGAAGCAACTAATGAAAAACTGTTTTTT	CATSSRGEATNEKLFF
TRBV19	-	-	TRBJ2-3	TGTGCCAGTAGTATCCTCCGACAGAGGAATACAGATACGCAGTATTTT	CASSILRQRNTDTQYF
TRBV7-9	TRBD2	-	TRBJ2-3	TGTGCCAGCAGCTTATTTCCGGGACTAGCGGGAGGACGCTGGAAGCAGTATTTT	CASSLFPGLAGGRWKQYF
TRBV6-1	-	-	TRBJ1-4	TGTGCCAGCAGCTCCGGAGTGGGGGAGGGTGAAAAACTGTTTTTT	CASSSGVGEGEKLFF
TRBV9	TRBD2	-	TRBJ2-3	TGTGCCAGCAGCGAACAGGGAGGTGGACTAGCGGGAGGGAACACAGATACGCAGTATTTT	CASSEQGGGLAGGNTDTQYF
TRBV9	-	-	TRBJ2-3	TGTGCCAGCAGCGTAGAGTCGATAGACACAGATACGCAGTATTTT	CASSVESIDTDTQYF
TRBV5-4	TRBD2	-	TRBJ2-7	TGTGCCAGCAGTTCGGGCGGGAGGGCCCGCGAGCAGTACTTC	CASSSGGRAREQYF
TRBV5-1	TRBD2	-	TRBJ2-3	TGCGCCAGCAGCTTAGCTAGCGGGAGAGGTCGCGCAGATACGCAGTATTTT	CASSLASGRGRADTQYF
TRBV14	TRBD2	-	TRBJ2-1	TGTGCCAGCAGCCAAGAGTTACTAGCGGGAGGGGGGAATGAGCAGTTCTTC	CASSQELLAGGGNEQFF
TRBV13	TRBD2	-	TRBJ2-7	TGTGCCAGCAGCACCTCTAGCGGGGGTGCCTACGAGCAGTACTTC	CASSTSSGGAYEQYF
TRBV4-1	-	-	TRBJ2-7	TGCGCCAGCAGCCAGGAACCGGTACTAGCAGTCGAGCAGTACTTC	CASSQEPVLAVEQYF
TRBV28	-	-	TRBJ1-2	TGTGCCAGCATGTTCGCGGGGGGGAGCTATGGCTACACCTTC	CASMFAGGSYGYTF
TRBV11-3	-	-	TRBJ2-7	TGTGCCAGCAGCTTAGGGGGGGGCGCCTACGAGCAGTACTTC	CASSLGGGAYEQYF
TRBV29-1	TRBD2	-	TRBJ2-3	TGCAGCGTTGATGTAGCGGGAGATACGCAGTATTTT	CSVDVAGDTQYF
TRBV2	-	-	TRBJ1-2	TGTGCCAGCAGTGAAGCGGGCAGGGGAGGGGGCTACACCTTC	CASSEAGRGGGYTF
TRBV6-5	TRBD2	-	TRBJ2-7	TGTGCCAGCAGTAAACAAGCGGGAACGGGTGAGCAGTACTTC	CASSKQAGTGEQYF
TRBV6-1	-	-	TRBJ2-7	TGTGCCAGCAGTGAAGCTATTTGGGAGCAGTACTTC	CASSEAIWEQYF
TRBV4-1	-	-	TRBJ2-1	TGCGCCAGCAGCCACACAGGGTTCGGGAGCTCCTACAATGAGCAGTTCTTC	CASSHTGFGSSYNEQFF
TRBV2	-	-	TRBJ1-2	TGTGCCAGCAGTGGGGGAGGCTACACCTTC	CASSGGGYTF
TRBV5-8	-	-	TRBJ2-5	TGTGCCAGCAGCGGACGGCGCTGGGCCCAGTACTTC	CASSGRRWAQYF
TRBV18	-	few	TRBJ1-1	TGTGCCAGCTCACCGTATCGAGGGGGGAAGAACACTGAAGCTTTCTTT	CASSPYRGGKNTEAFF
TRBV19	-	-	TRBJ2-7	TGTGCCAGTTCTCTAAGTGGAGGGGCTTACGAGCAGTACTTC	CASSLSGGAYEQYF
TRBV27	TRBD1	-	TRBJ1-4	TGTGCCAGCACCCCCCCCGGGACAGGGGATGAAAAACTGTTTTTT	CASTPPGTGDEKLFF
TRBV5-8	-	-	TRBJ1-1	TGTGCCAGCAGCTTGGAGGCAGGAATGAACACTGAAGCTTTCTTT	CASSLEAGMNTEAFF
TRBV21-1	-	-	TRBJ1-3	TGTGCCAGCAGCGGGCCCATCCGGGACAGGGACTCTGGAAACACCATATATTTT	CASSGPIRDRDSGNTIYF
TRBV9	TRBD2	-	TRBJ2-7	TGTGCCAGTTCCAGCGGGAGGGGCTACGAGCAGTACTTC	CASSSGRGYEQYF